One and the same sample provided the 3 T cell receptor beta chains below, sequenced in a study of OX40 agonist ivuxolimab in advanced cancers. Only in-frame clones appear in the TCRdb table, and some are missing; sequencing was by immunoSEQ multiplex PCR. This table has around 50,000 clones, around 85% appearing once. Here the sequenced sample was CD4+ or CD8+ T cells sorted from blood, taken in a trial of the OX40 agonist ivuxolimab. All receptors derive from an adult with an advanced solid tumor such as melanoma, head and neck, liver or kidney cancer.

The chain is built from TRBV9 and TRBJ2-7; TRBD1 or TRBD2 may be the D gene (6 bases each). Germline CDR1 is SGDLS and CDR2 is YYNGEE. Between the trimmed V and J ends, which lost 0 bases and 3 bases, there was a span of 13 bases. This CDR3 spans 15 amino acids. CDR3 amino acids: CASSVAVGGGYEQYF. CDR3 coding DNA: TGTGCCAGCAGCGTAGCGGTGGGGGGCGGCTACGAGCAGTACTTC.

As concerns this clone: A read error may explain this, as a much larger clone is one base away. The chain uses TRBV7-9 and TRBJ1-6, with no clear D. Germline V lookup: CDR1 SEHNR, CDR2 FQNEAQ (reference sequence). Trimming took 2 bases from V and 7 from J, leaving 3 bases between them. This CDR3 has 12 residues. The CDR3 DNA reads TGTGCCAGCAGCTTAAACAATTCACCCCTCCACTTT. Amino acid sequence: CASSLNNSPLHF.

The chain employs TRBV7-9 and TRBJ2-7, with 7 bases lining up with TRBD1. Germline loops: CDR1 SEHNR, CDR2 FQNEAQ (reference sequence). J lost 1 base, V lost 7 bases, and 7 bases had no gene match. CDR3 length: 14 amino acids. CDR3 sequence (DNA): TGTGCCAGCATCCCGCCGGGACAGTCCTACGAGCAGTACTTC. This gives the protein CASIPPGQSYEQYF. Full variable domain (outside the CDR3, taken from reference TRBV7-9 and TRBJ2-7): DTGVSQNPRHKITKRGQNVTFRCDPISEHNRLYWYRQTLGQGPEFLTYFQNEAQLEKSRLLSDRFSAERPKGSFSTLEIQRTEQGDSAMYLCASIPPGQSYEQYFGPGTRLTVT.